This T cell receptor (beta chain) was identified during a study of T cells in Graves' hyperthyroidism and ophthalmopathy. The germline CDR1 and CDR2 sequences are ENHRY and SYGVKD. This CDR3 comprises 10 residues. It was RNA transcripts that yielded the amplified TCR beta CDR3 regions. First-round RT-PCR with HTBI primers amplified the TCR CDR3 region. TCRdb independently ran MiXCR on the multiplex PCR reads; one entry per CDR3 protein. The sample has about 510,000 distinct CDR3 sequences; 46% are singletons. This clonotype has a handful of counts. One end of the junction varies from germline; a read error may be responsible.

The chain combines TRBV10-3 with TRBJ2-2, with unresolved D. The sequence was collected from an adult woman with Graves' disease, either hyperthyroidism or ophthalmopathy (not recorded which). The specimen was peripheral blood or thyroid tissue (not recorded which). In DNA, the CDR3 is TGTGCCACCAGTACCGGGGAGCTGTTTTTT. It yields the protein CATSTGELFF.